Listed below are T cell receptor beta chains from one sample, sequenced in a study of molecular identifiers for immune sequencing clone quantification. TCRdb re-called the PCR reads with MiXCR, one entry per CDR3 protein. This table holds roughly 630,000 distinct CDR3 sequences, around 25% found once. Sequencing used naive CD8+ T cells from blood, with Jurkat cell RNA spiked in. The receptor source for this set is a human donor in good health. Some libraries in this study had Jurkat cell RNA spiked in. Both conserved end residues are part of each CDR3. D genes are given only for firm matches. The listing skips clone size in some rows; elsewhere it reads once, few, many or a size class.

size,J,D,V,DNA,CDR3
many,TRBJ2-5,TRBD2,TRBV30,TGTGCCTGGAGTGTACTTTCTGACGGACTAGCGGAATCCTACCAAGAGACCCAGTACTTC,CAWSVLSDGLAESYQETQYF
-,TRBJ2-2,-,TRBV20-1,TGCAGTGCTAGAGATCCTTCGATGTACAGCGAAGAGCTATTTTTT,CSARDPSMYSEELFF
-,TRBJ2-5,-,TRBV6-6,TGTGCCAGCAGTTACGCAGGGTTGGAGACCCAGTACTTC,CASSYAGLETQYF
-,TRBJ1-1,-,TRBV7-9,TGTGCCAGCAACTCGGGACTTGAAGCTTTCTTT,CASNSGLEAFF
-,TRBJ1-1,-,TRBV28,TGTGCCAGCAGTTTCGCCAGCGACTTTATGAACACTGAAGCTTTCTTT,CASSFASDFMNTEAFF
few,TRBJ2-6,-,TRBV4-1,TGCGCCAGCAGCCACCCCAGCGCTGGGGCCAACGTCCTGACTTTC,CASSHPSAGANVLTF
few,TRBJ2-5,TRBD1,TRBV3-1,TGTGCCAGCAGCCCCGGGACAGGGGGTTCTGGGGGGACCCAGTACTTC,CASSPGTGGSGGTQYF
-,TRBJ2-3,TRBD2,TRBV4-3,TGCGCCAGCAGCCAAGATTGGATCAACCCGGGGGGGGATACGCAGTATTTT,CASSQDWINPGGDTQYF
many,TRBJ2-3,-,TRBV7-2,TGTGCCAGCAGCTTAGATCTAGGGGCAGATACGCAGTATTTT,CASSLDLGADTQYF
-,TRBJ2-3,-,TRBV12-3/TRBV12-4,TGTGCCAGCAGTTTAGAACAGCATACGCAGTGTTTT,CASSLEQHTQCF
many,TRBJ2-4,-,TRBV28,TGTGCCAGCAGGGTCGTGGGGTCAGTGGACATTCAGTACTTC,CASRVVGSVDIQYF
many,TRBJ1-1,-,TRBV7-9,TGTGCCAGCAGCCCCGAGGGCCACACTGAAGCTTTCTTT,CASSPEGHTEAFF
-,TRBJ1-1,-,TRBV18,TGTGCCAGCTCACATTCCTCCGAAATCAGCACTGAAGCTTTCTTT,CASSHSSEISTEAFF
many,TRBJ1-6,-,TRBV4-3,TGCGCCAGCAGCCAATCCCAAAGCTCCTATAATTCACCCCTCCACTTT,CASSQSQSSYNSPLHF
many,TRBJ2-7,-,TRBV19,TGTGCCAGTAGTATAGCTACAGGGTCTTCCTACGAGCAGTACTTC,CASSIATGSSYEQYF
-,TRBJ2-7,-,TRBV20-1,TGCAGTGCTAGGGAGGGGTTCCCATCCGAGCAGTACTTC,CSAREGFPSEQYF
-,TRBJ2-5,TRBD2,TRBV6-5,TGTGCCAGCAGTTACTTGGGACTAGCGGGAGAGACCCAGTACTTC,CASSYLGLAGETQYF
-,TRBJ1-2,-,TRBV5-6,TGTGCCAGCAGCTTGGAGAAGGGGAAATTATCCTATGGCTACACCTTC,CASSLEKGKLSYGYTF
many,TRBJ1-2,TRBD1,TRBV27,TGTGCCAGCAGTTTCGGCGGGACAGACTATGGCTACACCTTC,CASSFGGTDYGYTF
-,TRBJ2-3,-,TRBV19,TGTGCCAGTAGTCGCTCAAGCACATATACGCAGTATTTT,CASSRSSTYTQYF
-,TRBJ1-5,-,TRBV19,TGTGCCAGTATAGGGGGAACTCAGCCCCAGCATTTT,CASIGGTQPQHF
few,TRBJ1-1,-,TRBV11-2,TGTGCCAGCAGCTTGGACAAAGAGAACACTGAAGCTTTCTTT,CASSLDKENTEAFF
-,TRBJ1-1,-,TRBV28,TGTGCCAGCAGTTACCCCCAGACGGAAGCTTTCTTC,CASSYPQTEAFF
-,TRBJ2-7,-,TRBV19,TGTGCCAGTAGTCACCTGACAGACACATTACGCGGGTCCTACGAGCAGTACTTC,CASSHLTDTLRGSYEQYF
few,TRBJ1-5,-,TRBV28,TGTGCCAGCGGTCTCGACGGACCATATAGCAATCAGCCCCAGCATTTT,CASGLDGPYSNQPQHF
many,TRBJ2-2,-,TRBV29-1,TGCAGCGCCCCGGGGTTCGGAGGGGAGCTGTTTTTT,CSAPGFGGELFF
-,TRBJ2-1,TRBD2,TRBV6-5,TGTGCCAGCAGTTACTCGACAGCGGGGGCCATCAATGAGCAGTTCTTC,CASSYSTAGAINEQFF
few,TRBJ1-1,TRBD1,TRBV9,TGTGCCAGCAGCGTACGGGACAGCCCGAACACTGAAGCTTTCTTT,CASSVRDSPNTEAFF
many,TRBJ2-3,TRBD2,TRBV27,TGTGCCAGCAGTTTAATCCCACTAGCGGAGGGCACAGATACGCAGTATTTT,CASSLIPLAEGTDTQYF
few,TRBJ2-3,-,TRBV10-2,TGCGCCACCTCGGGACCATCTAGCACAGATACGCAGTATTTT,CATSGPSSTDTQYF
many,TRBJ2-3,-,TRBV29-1,TGCAGCGTTGATCTGGCAATCACAGATACGCAGTATTTT,CSVDLAITDTQYF
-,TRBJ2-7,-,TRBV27,TGTGCCAGCAGTCCATTTATGGCGCCTGGGGGCGAGCAGTACTTC,CASSPFMAPGGEQYF
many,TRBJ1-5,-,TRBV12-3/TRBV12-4,TGTGCCAGCAGTTTAGCGAAGGCGAATCAGCCCCAGCATTTT,CASSLAKANQPQHF
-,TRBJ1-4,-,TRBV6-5,TGTGCCAGCAGTTGGGGACGGCAATCTCTTGTTGATGAAAAACTGTTTTTT,CASSWGRQSLVDEKLFF
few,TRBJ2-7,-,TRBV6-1,TGTGCCAGCCGGGACGCCGTAGGCGACGAGCAGTACTTC,CASRDAVGDEQYF
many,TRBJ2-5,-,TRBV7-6,TGTGCCAGCAGCTTAGTGGCAGCCCCAAAAGAGACCCAGTACTTC,CASSLVAAPKETQYF
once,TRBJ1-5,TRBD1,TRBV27,TGTGCCAGCAGGGGGACAGGATCTAGCAATCAGCCGCAGCAGTTT,CASRGTGSSNQPQQF
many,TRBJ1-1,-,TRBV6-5,TGTGCCAGCAGTACGGGGACGGAAGCTTTCTTT,CASSTGTEAFF
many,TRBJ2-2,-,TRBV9,TGTGCCAGCAGCTTTAGGACTGCGAACACCGGGGAGCTGTTTTTT,CASSFRTANTGELFF
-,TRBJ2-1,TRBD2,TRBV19,TGTGCCAGTAGTCTGGGGACTACGTCTGAGCAGTTCTTC,CASSLGTTSEQFF
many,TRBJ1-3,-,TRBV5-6,TGTGCCAGCAGCTTGGAAGGGACCTCTGGAAACACCATATATTTT,CASSLEGTSGNTIYF
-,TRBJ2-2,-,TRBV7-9,TGTGCCAGCAGCCATGCGACCCAGGCTCCCACCGGGGAGCTGTTTTTT,CASSHATQAPTGELFF
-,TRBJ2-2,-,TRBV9,TGTGCCAGCAGCGCTGGACATTGGGACACCGGGGAGCTGTTTTTT,CASSAGHWDTGELFF
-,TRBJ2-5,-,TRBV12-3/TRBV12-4,TGTGCCAGCAGCCCCCCGGCAGGGGTGAGTTTCCAAGAGACCCAGTACTTC,CASSPPAGVSFQETQYF
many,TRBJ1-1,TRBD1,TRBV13,TGTGCCAGCAGCGCAGGACAGGGTGTCACTGAAGCTTTCTTT,CASSAGQGVTEAFF
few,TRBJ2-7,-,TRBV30,TGTGCCTGGAGGCCGTTAAGCTCCTACGAGCAGTACTTC,CAWRPLSSYEQYF
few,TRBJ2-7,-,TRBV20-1,TGCAGTGCCCGACCCGAGGGCGCGCAGTACTTC,CSARPEGAQYF
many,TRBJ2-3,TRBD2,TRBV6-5,TGTGCCAGCAGTAGGACGGGACTAGCGGGAGGAACAGATACGCAGTATTTT,CASSRTGLAGGTDTQYF
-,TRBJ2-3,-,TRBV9,TGTGCCAGCAGCGTAGCAGGGAGCGCAGATACGCAGTATTTT,CASSVAGSADTQYF
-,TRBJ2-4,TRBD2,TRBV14,TGTGCCAGCAGCCAAGAAGGCGGTCAGCGGGGGGGGACTCTAGCCAAAAACATTCAGTACTTC,CASSQEGGQRGGTLAKNIQYF
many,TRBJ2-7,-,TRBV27,TGTGCCAGCAGTTTATCCCAGGGGTACGAGCAGTACTTC,CASSLSQGYEQYF
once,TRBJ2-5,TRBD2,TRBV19,TGCGCCACTAGTCGGTGGGCGGGGGGCGGGCAGACCCAGTACTTC,CATSRWAGGGQTQYF
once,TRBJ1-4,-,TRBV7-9,TGCGCCAACAGCTTAGGTACGAGAGAAAAACTGTTTTTT,CANSLGTREKLFF
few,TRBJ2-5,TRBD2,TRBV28,TGTGCCAGCAGTTTAGCTAGCGGGAGGATCCAAGAGACCCAGTACTTC,CASSLASGRIQETQYF
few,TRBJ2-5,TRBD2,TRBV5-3,TGTGCCAGCAGCTTGGAGGTATTAGCGGGGGGGCCGTACCAAGAGACCCAGTACTTC,CASSLEVLAGGPYQETQYF